The present T cell receptor beta chain was sequenced within a study of blood T cell repertoires in COVID-19. Whole-study context: Samples of COVID-19 (acute and convalescent) were obtained from the United States, Italy and Spain.

Points on this clone: Its ends do not fully match the called genes, so a read error is possible.

Per the study methods: Estimated nucleated cell counts came from reference gene primer amplification. Some clones are missing from TCRdb's copy, which holds only in-frame ones; the method was immunoSEQ multiplex PCR. V, J and clone size were drawn from that table, and D and trimming were deduced from the DNA. The sample has 250,000 to 350,000 clones; about 90% are singletons. Patients in Seattle were enrolled during active infection, then followed longitudinally. The source is a woman aged 30 to 39 with COVID-19, enrolled during active disease. Material: peripheral blood.

The CDR3 region has the DNA TGTGCCAGCAGCGAAGGACAGGGGCGGGTCTATGGCTACACCTTC. Amino acids: CASSEGQGRVYGYTF. The rearrangement links TRBV2 to TRBJ1-2, with 9 bases that match TRBD1. The length of the CDR3 is 15 residues. Germline-derived CDR1 and CDR2 are SNHLY and FYNNEI.